The 5 T cell receptor beta chains listed next were all sequenced from one sample in a study of PD-L1 blockade in urothelial cancer. Libraries were prepared by immunoSEQ multiplex PCR; TCRdb keeps only in-frame clonotypes and omits some of them. The sample lists about 48,000 clones, more than 75% occurring once. The time point here: peripheral blood 6 weeks after treatment start. The sample was PBMCs, taken around atezolizumab (anti-PD-L1) treatment. Source of these receptors: a man in his fifties or sixties with urothelial cancer.

This sequence joins TRBV5-1 and TRBJ1-1; no reliable D call. The V end lost 1 base, the J end lost 4 bases, and 11 bases lay between the germline ends. This CDR3 contains 14 residues. Germline V gene sequence: CDR1 SGHRS, CDR2 YFSETQ. DNA for the CDR3: TGCGCCAGCAGCTTGTCGGCACGGGGCACTGAAGCTTTCTTT. This gives the protein CASSLSARGTEAFF.

This clone was detected only a few times. V and J are TRBV7-6 and TRBJ1-1; possible D gene TRBD1, 5 bases. CDR1 and CDR2 (germline): SGHVS, FNYEAQ. The CDR3 length is 14 residues. V dropped 5 bases and J dropped 4 bases, with 14 bases sitting between them. For the CDR3, the DNA is TGTGCCAGCAGCCTCTGGAGGGACTCCACTGAAGCTTTCTTT. It translates to CASSLWRDSTEAFF.

The chain combines TRBV11-1 with TRBJ2-2; 16 nucleotides align to TRBD2. The J segment lost 4 bases and the V segment lost 4 bases, leaving 6 bases of the junction unmatched. This CDR3 has 18 amino acids. Looked up from germline, CDR1 is SGHAT and CDR2 is FQDESV (reference sequence). CDR3 DNA: TGTGCCAGCAGCTCCCTCGGGACTAGCGGGGGGGCCACCGGGGAGCTGTTTTTT. Protein product: CASSSLGTSGGATGELFF.

This rearrangement joins TRBV4-1 to TRBJ1-6, with 10 bases that match TRBD1. The trim removed 1 base at V and 10 bases at J, leaving 4 bases unmatched. The V gene's germline CDR1 is MGHRA and CDR2 YSYEKL. This CDR3 has 15 amino acids. CDR3 loop: CASSQVGQGDSPLHF. Written as DNA, the CDR3 is TGCGCCAGCAGCCAAGTCGGACAGGGGGACTCACCCCTCCACTTT.

The rearrangement joins TRBV27 to TRBJ2-1; 7 bases are shared with TRBD1. Per the germline V gene, CDR1 is MNHEY and CDR2 is SMNVEV (reference sequence). The V gene end was trimmed by 6 bases and the J gene end by 7 bases; junction bases not matched to a gene: 12. This CDR3 spans 15 amino acids. The CDR3 DNA is TGTGCCAGCAGACCTGACAGGGCGGTTGCGAATGAGCAGTTCTTC. Encoded protein: CASRPDRAVANEQFF.